The rows below give T cell receptor beta chains drawn from one sample of a study of Tregs in tolerant kidney transplant recipients. Assay: immunoSEQ multiplex PCR; the TCRdb copy retains only in-frame clones and omits some. The sample yields roughly 99,000 clones, over 85% seen once. This sample comprised CD4+ T cells from blood, obtained before the transplant. These TCRs come from a human donor who received a combined kidney and bone marrow transplant. Both conserved end residues are part of each CDR3.

cdr3_aa: CASSYAGGYNEQFF
v_call: TRBV5-1
cdr3_length: 14

cdr3_aa: CASSLVGGEYGNTIYF
v_call: TRBV7-8
cdr3_length: 16

cdr3_aa: CASSPRGVGTEAFF
v_call: TRBV18
cdr3_length: 14

cdr3_aa: CASSLGRGSAEAFF
v_call: TRBV11-1
cdr3_length: 14

cdr3_aa: CASSQGGSDRSEQYF
v_call: TRBV4-3
cdr3_length: 15

cdr3_aa: CASDRGGYGYTF
v_call: TRBV5-6
cdr3_length: 12

cdr3_aa: CASKRLDSSYNSPLHF
v_call: TRBV5-6
cdr3_length: 16

cdr3_aa: CASSVGGSSGNTIYF
v_call: TRBV9
cdr3_length: 15

cdr3_aa: CAWSVGKSHGYTF
v_call: TRBV30
cdr3_length: 13

cdr3_aa: CASSIGLAGANEQFF
v_call: TRBV5-4
cdr3_length: 15

cdr3_aa: CAWRRRQFGYNEQFF
v_call: TRBV30
cdr3_length: 15

cdr3_aa: CASSIVHSFNTEAFF
v_call: TRBV19
cdr3_length: 15

cdr3_aa: CASSSGTGGWEYEQYF
v_call: TRBV11-3
cdr3_length: 16

cdr3_aa: CASSSRGIEAFF
v_call: TRBV5-6
cdr3_length: 12

cdr3_aa: CASSLLGGETQYF
v_call: TRBV27
cdr3_length: 13

cdr3_aa: CASSLIGLAGGETQYF
v_call: TRBV7-9
cdr3_length: 16

cdr3_aa: CASSLGQGNIQYF
v_call: TRBV5-1
cdr3_length: 13

cdr3_aa: CASSFFQGRDLGYTF
v_call: TRBV5-6
cdr3_length: 15

cdr3_aa: CSVAGQGSIDGYTF
v_call: TRBV29-1
cdr3_length: 14

cdr3_aa: CASSPRSGRGSDTQYF
v_call: TRBV18
cdr3_length: 16

cdr3_aa: CATRGAEEAFF
v_call: TRBV15
cdr3_length: 11

cdr3_aa: CASSLTSYNEQFF
v_call: TRBV6-5
cdr3_length: 13

cdr3_aa: CATWRGNGNQPQHF
v_call: TRBV19
cdr3_length: 14

cdr3_aa: CASSPRREPNYGYTF
v_call: TRBV18
cdr3_length: 15

cdr3_aa: CASNGRGGGNTEAFF
v_call: TRBV19
cdr3_length: 15

cdr3_aa: CASSPGGAQGEKYEQYF
v_call: TRBV7-2
cdr3_length: 17

cdr3_aa: CASSLAEVSLYQETQYF
v_call: TRBV7-9
cdr3_length: 17

cdr3_aa: CASKQGSGEKLFF
v_call: TRBV7-8
cdr3_length: 13

cdr3_aa: CASSLLGQNSNQPQHF
v_call: TRBV18
cdr3_length: 16

cdr3_aa: CASSIQGADSPLHF
v_call: TRBV19
cdr3_length: 14

cdr3_aa: CASSPRPGTGATEAFF
v_call: TRBV7-9
cdr3_length: 16

cdr3_aa: CAWRSPKGQTGRGGYTF
v_call: TRBV30
cdr3_length: 17

cdr3_aa: CAISEPWGRSYNEQFF
v_call: TRBV10-3
cdr3_length: 16

cdr3_aa: CASSSDRKDYNEQFF
v_call: TRBV11-1
cdr3_length: 15

cdr3_aa: CASSLGGGGNTIYF
v_call: TRBV28
cdr3_length: 14

cdr3_aa: CASSLWGTGANTEAFF
v_call: TRBV7-2
cdr3_length: 16

cdr3_aa: CASSLRKALEKTF
v_call: TRBV7-3
cdr3_length: 13

cdr3_aa: CASSLSLGLAGGETQYF
v_call: TRBV11-2
cdr3_length: 17

cdr3_aa: CASSPWSLSTDTQYF
v_call: TRBV5-6
cdr3_length: 15

cdr3_aa: CATGSKSRGRNEQFF
v_call: TRBV11-2
cdr3_length: 15

cdr3_aa: CAWSVAGGTEAFF
v_call: TRBV30
cdr3_length: 13

cdr3_aa: CSVGGGNTEAFF
v_call: TRBV29-1
cdr3_length: 12

cdr3_aa: CASSLGLFEKLFF
v_call: TRBV19
cdr3_length: 13

cdr3_aa: CASSLGGGRPSNQPQHF
v_call: TRBV5-4
cdr3_length: 17

cdr3_aa: CASSGGGQQETQYF
v_call: TRBV6-5
cdr3_length: 14

cdr3_aa: CASSNGLPSTDTQYF
v_call: TRBV5-4
cdr3_length: 15

cdr3_aa: CASTRGLAGKLYEQYF
v_call: TRBV11-2
cdr3_length: 16

cdr3_aa: CASRDRGETQYF
v_call: TRBV2
cdr3_length: 12

cdr3_aa: CASSFSPGLASTDTQYF
v_call: TRBV19
cdr3_length: 17

cdr3_aa: CAWSPMNTEAFF
v_call: TRBV30
cdr3_length: 12

cdr3_aa: CASSYRGGDYSNQPQHF
v_call: TRBV4-1
cdr3_length: 17

cdr3_aa: CASSLSSENEQFF
v_call: TRBV18
cdr3_length: 13

cdr3_aa: CASSLGLLGQVNEQFF
v_call: TRBV13
cdr3_length: 16

cdr3_aa: CASSPGPDRGHEQYF
v_call: TRBV18
cdr3_length: 15

cdr3_aa: CASKLLATVDEQFF
v_call: TRBV5-1
cdr3_length: 14

cdr3_aa: CASSQQGGQPQHF
v_call: TRBV4-1
cdr3_length: 13

cdr3_aa: CASSPGLAGTDTQYF
v_call: TRBV27
cdr3_length: 15

cdr3_aa: CASTGTSGHVDTQYF
v_call: TRBV2
cdr3_length: 15

cdr3_aa: CASRILAGDYNEQFF
v_call: TRBV5-1
cdr3_length: 15